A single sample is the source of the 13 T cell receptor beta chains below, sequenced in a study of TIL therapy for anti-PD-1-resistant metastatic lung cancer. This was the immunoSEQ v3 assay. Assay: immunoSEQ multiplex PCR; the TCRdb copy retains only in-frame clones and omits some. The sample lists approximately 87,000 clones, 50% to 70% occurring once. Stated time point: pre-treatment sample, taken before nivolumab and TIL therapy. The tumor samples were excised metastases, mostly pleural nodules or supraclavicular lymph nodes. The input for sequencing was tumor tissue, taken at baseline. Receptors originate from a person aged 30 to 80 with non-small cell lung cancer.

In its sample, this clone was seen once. The CDR3 DNA reads TGTGCCAGCAGTTTATTACGGGGGGCCGAGGGAGAGACCCAGTACTTC. It specifies CASSLLRGAEGETQYF. This chain connects TRBV27 to TRBJ2-5, with D possibly matching TRBD2 (7 bases). The V gene's germline CDR1 is MNHEY and CDR2 SMNVEV (reference sequence). CDR3 length equals 16 residues. The V and J ends lost 1 base and 4 bases respectively, with 16 bases between them.

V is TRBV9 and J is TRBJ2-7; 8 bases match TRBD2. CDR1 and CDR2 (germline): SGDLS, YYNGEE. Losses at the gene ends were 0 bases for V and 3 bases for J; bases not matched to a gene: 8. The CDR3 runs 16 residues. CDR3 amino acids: CASSVGASGGLYEQYF. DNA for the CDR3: TGTGCCAGCAGCGTAGGGGCCAGCGGGGGACTCTACGAGCAGTACTTC. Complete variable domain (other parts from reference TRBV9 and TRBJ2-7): DSGVTQTPKHLITATGQRVTLRCSPRSGDLSVYWYQQSLDQGLQFLIQYYNGEERAKGNILERFSAQQFPDLHSELNLSSLELGDSALYFCASSVGASGGLYEQYFGPGTRLTVT.

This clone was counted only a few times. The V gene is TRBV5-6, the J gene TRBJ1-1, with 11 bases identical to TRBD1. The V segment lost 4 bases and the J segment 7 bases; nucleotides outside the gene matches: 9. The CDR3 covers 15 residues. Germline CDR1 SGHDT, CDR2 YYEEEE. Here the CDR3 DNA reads TGTGCCAGCAGCACAACGGGACAGGGGGAGGGTGAAGCTTTCTTT. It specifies CASSTTGQGEGEAFF.

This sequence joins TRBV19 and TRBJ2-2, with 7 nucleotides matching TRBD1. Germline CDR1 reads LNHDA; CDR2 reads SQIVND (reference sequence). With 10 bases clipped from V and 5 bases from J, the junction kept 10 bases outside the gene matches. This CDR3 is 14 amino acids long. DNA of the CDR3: TGTGCCACTTCGAGGGGGCTAGGAACCGGGGAGCTGTTTTTT. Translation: CATSRGLGTGELFF.

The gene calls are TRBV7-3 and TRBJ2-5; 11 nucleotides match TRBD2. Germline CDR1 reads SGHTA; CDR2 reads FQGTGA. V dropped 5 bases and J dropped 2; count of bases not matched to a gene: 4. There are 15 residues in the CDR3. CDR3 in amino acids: CASSAIAGGQETQYF. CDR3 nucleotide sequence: TGTGCCAGCAGCGCCATAGCGGGGGGGCAAGAGACCCAGTACTTC.

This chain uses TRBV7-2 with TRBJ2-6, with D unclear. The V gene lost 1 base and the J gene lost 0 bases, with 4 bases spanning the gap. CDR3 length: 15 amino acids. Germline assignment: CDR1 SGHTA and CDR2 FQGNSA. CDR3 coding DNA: TGTGCCAGCAGCTTAGTCGCCTCTGGGGCCAACGTCCTGACTTTC. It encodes CASSLVASGANVLTF. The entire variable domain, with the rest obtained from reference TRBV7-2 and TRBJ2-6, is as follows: GAGVSQSPSNKVTEKGKDVELRCDPISGHTALYWYRQSLGQGLEFLIYFQGNSAPDKSGLPSDRFSAERTGGSVSTLTIQRTQQEDSAVYLCASSLVASGANVLTFGAGSRLTVL.

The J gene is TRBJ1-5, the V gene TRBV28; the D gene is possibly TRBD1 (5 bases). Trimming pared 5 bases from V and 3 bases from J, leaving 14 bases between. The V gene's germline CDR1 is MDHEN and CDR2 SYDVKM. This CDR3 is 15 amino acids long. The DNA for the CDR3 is TGTGCCAGCAGTCCCGGGACGGAACACAATCAGCCCCAGCATTTT. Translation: CASSPGTEHNQPQHF.

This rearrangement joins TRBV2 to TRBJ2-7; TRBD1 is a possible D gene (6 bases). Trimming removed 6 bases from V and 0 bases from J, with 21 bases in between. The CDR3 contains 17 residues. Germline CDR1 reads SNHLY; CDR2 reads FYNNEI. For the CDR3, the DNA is TGTGCCAGCAGCGACTTGAATCCGGGACAAAGCTCCTACGAGCAGTACTTC. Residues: CASSDLNPGQSSYEQYF. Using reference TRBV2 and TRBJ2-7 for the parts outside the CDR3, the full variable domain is EPEVTQTPSHQVTQMGQEVILRCVPISNHLYFYWYRQILGQKVEFLVSFYNNEISEKSEIFDDQFSVERPDGSNFTLKIRSTKLEDSAMYFCASSDLNPGQSSYEQYFGPGTRLTVT.

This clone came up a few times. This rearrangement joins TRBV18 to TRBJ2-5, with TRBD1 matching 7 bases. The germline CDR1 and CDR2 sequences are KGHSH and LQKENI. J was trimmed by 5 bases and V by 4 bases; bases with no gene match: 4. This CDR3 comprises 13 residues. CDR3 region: CASSRDRVETQYF. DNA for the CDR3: TGTGCCAGCTCACGCGACAGGGTTGAGACCCAGTACTTC.

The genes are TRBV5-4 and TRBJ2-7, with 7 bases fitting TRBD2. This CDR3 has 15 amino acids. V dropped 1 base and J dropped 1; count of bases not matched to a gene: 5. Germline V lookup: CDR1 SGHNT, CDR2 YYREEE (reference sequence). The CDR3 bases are TGTGCCAGCAGCTTGTTCCGGGAGGTTTCCTACGAGCAGTACTTC. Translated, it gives CASSLFREVSYEQYF.

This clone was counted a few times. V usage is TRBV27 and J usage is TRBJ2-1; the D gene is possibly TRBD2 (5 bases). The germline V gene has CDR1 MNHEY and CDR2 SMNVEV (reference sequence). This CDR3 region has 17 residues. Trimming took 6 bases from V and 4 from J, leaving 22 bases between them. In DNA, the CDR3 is TGTGCCAGCAGAAGGTCGAGGCATACTAGTTTATACAATGAGCAGTTCTTC. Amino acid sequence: CASRRSRHTSLYNEQFF.

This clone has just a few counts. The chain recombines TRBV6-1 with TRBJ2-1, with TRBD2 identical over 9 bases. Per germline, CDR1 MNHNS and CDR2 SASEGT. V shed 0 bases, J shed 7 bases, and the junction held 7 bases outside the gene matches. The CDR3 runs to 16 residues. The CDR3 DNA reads TGTGCCAGCAGTGAAGCGGGCGCTAGCGGGATGAATGAGCAGTTCTTC. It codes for CASSEAGASGMNEQFF.

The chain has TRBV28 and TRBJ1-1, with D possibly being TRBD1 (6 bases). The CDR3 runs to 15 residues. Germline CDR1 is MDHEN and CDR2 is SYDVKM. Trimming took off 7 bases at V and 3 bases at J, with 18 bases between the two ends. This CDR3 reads CASTPEGGLDTEAFF. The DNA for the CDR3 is TGTGCCAGCACCCCTGAGGGGGGGCTGGACACTGAAGCTTTCTTT.